The 17 T cell receptor beta chains listed next were all sequenced from one sample in a study of cytomegalovirus exposure and HLA in healthy donors. The PCR was carried out with 60 Vbeta primers and 13 Jbeta primers. Here immunoSEQ multiplex PCR was the method, and the copy in TCRdb shows in-frame clones only, minus some. The table lists under 200,000 clones, around four fifths of them singletons. The source material was PBMCs. The receptors were sampled from a young man in good health and CMV-seronegative.

The chain joins TRBV19 to TRBJ2-7; 7 nucleotides line up with TRBD2. The trim removed 3 bases at V and 4 bases at J, leaving 9 bases unmatched. Germline-derived CDR1 and CDR2 are LNHDA and SQIVND (reference sequence). The CDR3 spans 15 residues. Here the CDR3 reads CASSMRERLMYEQYF. The CDR3 DNA reads as TGTGCCAGTAGTATGCGGGAGCGCCTGATGTACGAGCAGTACTTC.

J is TRBJ1-3 and V is TRBV30, with D maybe TRBD1 (6 bases). CDR1 and CDR2 (germline): GTSNPN, SVGIG (reference sequence). This CDR3 is built from 14 residues. Trimming shortened V by 1 base and J by 4 bases, and 11 bases separated the two germline ends. CDR3 sequence reads: CAWSGGGVGNTIYF. The CDR3 DNA sequence: TGTGCCTGGAGTGGTGGGGGCGTAGGAAACACCATATATTTT.

V usage is TRBV28 and J usage is TRBJ2-7; D unclear. The CDR3 is 12 amino acids. The germline CDR1 and CDR2 sequences are MDHEN and SYDVKM. V dropped 6 bases and J dropped 3 bases, with 9 bases sitting between them. CDR3 sequence: CASSLQVYEQYF. In nucleotides, the CDR3 is TGTGCCAGCAGCCTCCAGGTCTACGAGCAGTACTTC.

The chain employs TRBV6-5 and TRBJ1-2; no clear D. CDR1 and CDR2 (germline): MNHEY, SVGAGI. The CDR3 totals 15 residues. V was pared by 2 bases and J by 4 bases, with 14 bases between. CDR3 sequence: CASSYTGSLGYGYTF. CDR3 DNA sequence: TGTGCCAGCAGTTACACGGGGTCCCTCGGCTATGGCTACACCTTC.

Concerning this clone: This sample includes further DNA sequences coding for the same CDR3. V gene TRBV6-5 combines with J gene TRBJ2-7; TRBD2 is a possible D gene (5 bases). The ends were cut back, 5 bases at V and 0 bases at J, with 11 bases in the middle. The germline V gene has CDR1 MNHEY and CDR2 SVGAGI. This CDR3 spans 14 amino acids. The CDR3 region has the DNA TGTGCCAGCAGTCGCCGGGGTGGCTCCTACGAGCAGTACTTC. Translated, it gives CASSRRGGSYEQYF.

This rearrangement joins TRBV30 to TRBJ2-1; TRBD2 is a possible D gene (6 bases). V lost 2 bases and J 8 bases, leaving 25 bases between the germline ends. This CDR3 region has 17 residues. Per the germline V gene, CDR1 is GTSNPN and CDR2 is SVGIG (reference sequence). The CDR3 DNA reads TGTGCCTGGAGTAGCGGGTTAAGCTACCCTCCTACCGATGAGCAGTTCTTC. Residues: CAWSSGLSYPPTDEQFF.

The chain uses TRBV13 and TRBJ2-5; D ambiguous. This CDR3 is 11 amino acids long. Trimming pared 4 bases from V and 5 bases from J, leaving 5 bases between. Germline V lookup: CDR1 PRHDT, CDR2 FYEKMQ (reference sequence). The CDR3: CASSSRETQYF. Here the CDR3 DNA reads TGTGCCAGCAGCTCTCGGGAGACCCAGTACTTC.

This sequence joins TRBV5-1 and TRBJ2-3; 13 bases map to TRBD2. The germline CDR1 and CDR2 sequences are SGHRS and YFSETQ. Germline trimming cut 3 bases from V and 5 bases from J; bases unmatched to any gene: 6. This CDR3 spans 16 amino acids. The DNA of the CDR3 is TGCGCCAGCAGCTCCGGACTAGCGGGGGTTCAAGATACGCAGTATTTT. This sequence encodes CASSSGLAGVQDTQYF.

This chain joins TRBV28 and TRBJ1-2; no clear D gene. Germline assignment: CDR1 MDHEN and CDR2 SYDVKM. This CDR3 spans 14 amino acids. With 6 bases removed from V and 3 bases from J, the gap between germline ends came to 14 bases. This CDR3 reads CASRPSSGYYGYTF. The CDR3 DNA is TGTGCCAGCAGGCCAAGCTCGGGGTACTATGGCTACACCTTC.

This rearrangement joins TRBV2 to TRBJ2-7; D is perhaps TRBD2 (5 bases). Germline V lookup: CDR1 SNHLY, CDR2 FYNNEI. Trimming cost V 7 bases and J 2 bases, with 15 bases left between them. The CDR3 has 14 amino acids. CDR3 protein: CASKEGSPAYEQYF. The CDR3 bases are TGTGCCAGCAAAGAGGGCTCCCCAGCCTACGAGCAGTACTTC.

This clone was counted a few times. V gene TRBV7-2 combines with J gene TRBJ2-2, with a possible D match to TRBD2 (5 bases). The V gene lost 8 bases and the J gene lost 0 bases, with 10 bases spanning the gap. Per the germline V gene, CDR1 is SGHTA and CDR2 is FQGNSA. The CDR3 is 14 residues long. The CDR3 nucleotides are TGTGCCAGCCGACGGGAACCGAACACCGGGGAGCTGTTTTTT. Its protein is CASRREPNTGELFF.

The chain links TRBV30 to TRBJ2-1; no firm D call. Trimming shortened V by 2 bases and J by 6 bases, and 11 bases separated the two germline ends. Germline V gene sequence: CDR1 GTSNPN, CDR2 SVGIG (reference sequence). The CDR3 length is 13 residues. CDR3 region: CAWSFGSPNEQFF. The DNA for the CDR3 is TGTGCCTGGAGTTTTGGTAGTCCCAATGAGCAGTTCTTC.

This clone was seen a single time. The rearrangement links TRBV5-6 to TRBJ2-3; 12 nucleotides align to TRBD2. The V and J ends lost 5 bases and 3 bases, in that order; junction bases with no gene match: 7. The CDR3 length is 16 residues. Germline V lookup: CDR1 SGHDT, CDR2 YYEEEE. CDR3 protein: CASSLRLAGVTDTQYF. CDR3 nucleotide sequence: TGTGCCAGCAGTCTCAGACTAGCGGGAGTGACAGATACGCAGTATTTT.

The genes are TRBV4-3 and TRBJ2-5, with D perhaps TRBD1 (5 bases). The J call could be wrong; TRBJ2-7 is a better fit for the DNA end. This CDR3 spans 17 amino acids. Germline V CDR1 and CDR2: LGHNA, YSLEER. The CDR3 sequence: CASSQDFDGAGSDEQYF. For the CDR3, the DNA is TGCGCCAGCAGCCAAGATTTCGATGGTGCAGGGTCAGACGAGCAGTACTTC.

V is TRBV5-1 and J is TRBJ2-1; possible D gene TRBD2, 6 bases. The CDR3 covers 14 residues. The V end lost 9 bases, the J end lost 6 bases, and 19 bases lay between the germline ends. Germline CDR1 reads SGHRS; CDR2 reads YFSETQ. CDR3: CATGEEGRSNEQFF. The DNA for the CDR3 is TGCGCCACCGGGGAGGAAGGGAGGAGCAATGAGCAGTTCTTC.

About this clone itself: At the DNA level, this CDR3 is encoded by other sequences in the same sample as well. The CDR3, as DNA: TGTGCCAGCAGTGACTCGAGTGGGAGCTCCTACAATGAGCAGTTCTTC. Amino acid sequence: CASSDSSGSSYNEQFF. V usage is TRBV6-4 and J usage is TRBJ2-1; maybe TRBD2 (5 bases). Germline V gives CDR1 MRHNA, CDR2 SNTAGT. CDR3 length: 16 residues. V was trimmed by 0 bases and J by 0 bases, leaving 9 bases between them.

This clone was picked up a small number of times. The V gene is TRBV30, the J gene TRBJ1-5, with D maybe TRBD1 (5 bases). Trimming cost V 4 bases and J 0 bases, with 7 bases left between them. In germline, CDR1 is GTSNPN, CDR2 SVGIG (reference sequence). This CDR3 has 13 amino acids. The CDR3 coding sequence is TGTGCCTGGACAGGGAATAGCAATCAGCCCCAGCATTTT. Residues: CAWTGNSNQPQHF.